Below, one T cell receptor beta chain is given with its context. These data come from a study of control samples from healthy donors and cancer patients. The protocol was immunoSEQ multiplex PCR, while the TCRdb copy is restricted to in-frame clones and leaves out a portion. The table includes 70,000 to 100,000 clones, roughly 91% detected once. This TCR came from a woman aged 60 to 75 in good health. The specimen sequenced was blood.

CDR3 nucleotides: TGTGCCAGCAGCGACTCTTACACTGAAGCTTTCTTT. It encodes CASSDSYTEAFF. The chain is built from TRBV5-6 and TRBJ1-1; D ambiguous. Germline V lookup: CDR1 SGHDT, CDR2 YYEEEE. This CDR3 comprises 12 residues. V was trimmed by 4 bases and J by 3 bases, leaving 7 bases between them.